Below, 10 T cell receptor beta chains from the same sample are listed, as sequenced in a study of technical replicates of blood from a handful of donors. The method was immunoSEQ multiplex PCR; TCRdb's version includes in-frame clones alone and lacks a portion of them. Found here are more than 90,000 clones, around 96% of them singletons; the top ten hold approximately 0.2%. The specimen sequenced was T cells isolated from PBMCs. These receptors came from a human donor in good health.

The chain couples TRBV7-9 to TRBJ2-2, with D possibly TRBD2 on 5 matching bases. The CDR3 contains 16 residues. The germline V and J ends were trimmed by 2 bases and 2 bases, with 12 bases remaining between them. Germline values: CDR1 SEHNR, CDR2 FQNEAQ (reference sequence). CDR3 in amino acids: CASSLSGAVNTGELFF. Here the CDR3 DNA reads TGTGCCAGCAGCTTAAGTGGAGCGGTAAACACCGGGGAGCTGTTTTTT.

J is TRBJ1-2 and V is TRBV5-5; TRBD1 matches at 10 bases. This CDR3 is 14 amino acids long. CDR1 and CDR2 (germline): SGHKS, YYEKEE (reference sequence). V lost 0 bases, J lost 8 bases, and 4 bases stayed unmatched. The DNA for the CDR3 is TGTGCCAGCAGCTTGGGACAGGGGGCGGGAGGCTACACCTTC. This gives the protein CASSLGQGAGGYTF.

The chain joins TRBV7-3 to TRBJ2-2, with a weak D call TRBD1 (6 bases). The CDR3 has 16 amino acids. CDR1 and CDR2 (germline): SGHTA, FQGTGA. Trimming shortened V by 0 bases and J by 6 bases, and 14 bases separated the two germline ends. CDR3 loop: CASSLTAGVKAGELFF. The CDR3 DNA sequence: TGTGCCAGCAGCTTAACGGCAGGGGTGAAGGCCGGGGAGCTGTTTTTT.

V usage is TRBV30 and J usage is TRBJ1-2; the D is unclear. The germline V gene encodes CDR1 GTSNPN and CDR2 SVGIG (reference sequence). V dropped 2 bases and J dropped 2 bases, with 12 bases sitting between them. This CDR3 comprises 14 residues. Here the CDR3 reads CAWSWAYGNYGYTF. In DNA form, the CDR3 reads TGTGCCTGGAGTTGGGCATACGGAAACTATGGCTACACCTTC.

The CDR3, as DNA: TGTGCCAGTAGCCCGACAGGGGGGCAATACTACGAGCAGTACTTC. As protein: CASSPTGGQYYEQYF. The V call is TRBV19, the J call TRBJ2-7, with 9 bases aligning to TRBD1. The V and J ends lost 6 bases and 3 bases, in that order; junction bases with no gene match: 9. The germline gives CDR1 LNHDA, CDR2 SQIVND (reference sequence). The CDR3 consists of 15 residues.

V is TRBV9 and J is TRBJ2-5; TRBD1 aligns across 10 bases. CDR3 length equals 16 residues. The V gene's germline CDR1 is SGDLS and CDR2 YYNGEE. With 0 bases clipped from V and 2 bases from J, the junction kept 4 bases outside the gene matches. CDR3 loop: CASSVGTGGSQETQYF. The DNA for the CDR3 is TGTGCCAGCAGCGTAGGGACAGGGGGATCTCAAGAGACCCAGTACTTC.

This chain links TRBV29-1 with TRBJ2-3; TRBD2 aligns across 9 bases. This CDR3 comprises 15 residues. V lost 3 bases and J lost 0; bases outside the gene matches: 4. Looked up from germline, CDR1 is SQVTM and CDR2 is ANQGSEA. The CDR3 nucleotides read TGCAGCGTTGACTCCAGCGGGGGGAGCACAGATACGCAGTATTTT. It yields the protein CSVDSSGGSTDTQYF.

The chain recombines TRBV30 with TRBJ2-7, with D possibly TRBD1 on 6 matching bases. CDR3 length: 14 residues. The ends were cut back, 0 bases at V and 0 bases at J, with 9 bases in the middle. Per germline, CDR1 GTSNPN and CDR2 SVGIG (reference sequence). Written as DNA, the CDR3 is TGTGCCTGGAGTGTAAAGGGACACTCCTACGAGCAGTACTTC. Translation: CAWSVKGHSYEQYF.

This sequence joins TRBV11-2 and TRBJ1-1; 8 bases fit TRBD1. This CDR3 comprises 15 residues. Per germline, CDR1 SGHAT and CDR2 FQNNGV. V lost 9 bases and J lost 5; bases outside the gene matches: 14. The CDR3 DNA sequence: TGTGCCAGTACAGATCCCAGGGGGCTGGGAACTGAAGCTTTCTTT. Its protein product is CASTDPRGLGTEAFF.

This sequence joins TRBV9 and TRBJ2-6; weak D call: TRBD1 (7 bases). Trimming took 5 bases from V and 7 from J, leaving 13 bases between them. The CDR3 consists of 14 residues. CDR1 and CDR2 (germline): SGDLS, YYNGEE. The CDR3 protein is CASSRQGGANVLTF. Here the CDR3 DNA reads TGTGCCAGCAGTCGGCAGGGGGGAGCCAACGTCCTGACTTTC.